This TCR beta chain was observed in a study of Graves' ophthalmopathy and Graves' hyperthyroidism (dated 2018 in TCRdb). Describing the broader study: Hyperthyroidism was considered stable if no progression to ophthalmopathy occurred within 18 months of follow-up. To tell Graves' ophthalmopathy apart from Graves' hyperthyroidism, and to predict which patients would progress to ophthalmopathy, the study relied on TCR beta repertoire signatures. In total, around 130 blood samples were TCR-sequenced: some 43 ophthalmopathy, roughly 80 hyperthyroidism and about 17 hyperthyroidism-to-ophthalmopathy patients. A discovery set of 95 to 100 patients (around 44 ophthalmopathy, fewer than 60 stable hyperthyroidism) was enrolled to explore V-J signatures distinguishing ophthalmopathy from hyperthyroidism. An independent validation cohort was composed of some 19 hyperthyroidism patients and approximately 15 patients who later progressed from hyperthyroidism to ophthalmopathy. In roughly 6 hyperthyroidism patients, the T-cell repertoires found in thyroid tissue were compared with those found in blood. Following sampling, methimazole starting at 30 mg daily was administered to hyperthyroidism patients, and high-dose intravenous methylprednisolone was administered to ophthalmopathy patients. Study-wide findings and limitations: Sample size was not predetermined statistically, and investigators were not blinded to group allocation. In cross-validation, the 13-signature model distinguished ophthalmopathy from stable hyperthyroidism with 85% to 90% sensitivity and about 81% specificity, and in the test set the corresponding values were 80% and 75%. Most expanded thyroid clonotypes with frequency above 0.001 were also detected in blood, suggesting blood repertoires may reflect the thyroid immune response. In validation, the model predicted ophthalmopathy progression with 55% to 71% sensitivity and roughly 78% specificity; about a dozen predicted patients were CT-confirmed with GO in a median of approximately 6.5 months.

TCR beta CDR3 regions were amplified from RNA transcripts for repertoire sequencing. A first-round RT-PCR used HTBI primers with the Qiagen OneStep RT-PCR kit, followed by a second-round multiplex PCR, size selection and purification. The libraries underwent paired-end sequencing with 100 bp reads on an Illumina HiSeq2000. Per the source publication's procedure: SOAPnuke was used to process the reads, removing any read that contained adapters or uncalled bases, had a mean Phred below 15, or lacked an exact match to the constant primer or identifier. COPE v1.2.5 was used to merge the high-quality paired reads. Each unique nucleotide sequence was treated as a clonotype, and MiTCR v1.1 was used to align the clonotypes to the IMGT TRB V, D and J references. The analysis was limited to V-J combinations with a frequency above 0.0001, which together covered approximately 99% of repertoires. For each V-J combination, a TCR clonal expansion and chaos score was defined as the ratio of F50 clonal expansion to chaos observed in the TCRdist matrix. Welch's t-statistics and random forest were used to reduce features to about a dozen V-J combinations, which were fed into a naive Bayes classifier. The similarity between thyroid and blood repertoires was quantified using the Morisita-Horn index. In-frame beta chains were kept once TCRdb had trimmed the public reads at Q25 with fastp and called clones with MiXCR. Under each unique CDR3 protein, matching rows form one entry showing the most common genes and DNA. TCRdb, not the original authors, processed these V and J calls. Present in this sample are around 590,000 distinct CDR3 sequences, under 45% of which were seen just once. Around 4% of the sample goes to the ten largest clones.

The hyperthyroidism patients were 18 to 65 years old and newly diagnosed, with a disease duration of less than 2 months. Patients were excluded if they had other autoimmune diseases, uncontrolled infections, pregnancy or lactation. Clinical symptoms, serum thyroxine, TRAb, thyroid ultrasound and orbital computed tomography formed the basis of the diagnosis. Total RNA was extracted with Trizol reagent and quality-checked on an Agilent 2100 Bioanalyzer. Remarks on this clonotype: Its cognate antigen has yet to be identified. Base qualities are missing; no much larger clone stands one base away.

The receptor's source is an adult man with Graves' hyperthyroidism. Sequenced sample: peripheral blood or thyroid tissue (not recorded which).

The bases read TGTGCCAGCAGTGAGGGGGACAGGGTACTCATGAACACTGAAGCTTTCTTT. This sequence encodes CASSEGDRVLMNTEAFF. The rearrangement joined TRBV6-6 to TRBJ1-1; a stretch of 9 junction bases matches TRBD1. The germline V end is reduced by 5 bases and the J end by 0 bases; junction bases left unmatched: 10. Per the germline V gene (reference sequence), MNHNY is the CDR1 and SVGAGI is the CDR2. CDR3 length: 17 amino acids, cysteine to phenylalanine. Only the CDR3 region is kept as DNA, spanning 51 bases read in frame from base 1.